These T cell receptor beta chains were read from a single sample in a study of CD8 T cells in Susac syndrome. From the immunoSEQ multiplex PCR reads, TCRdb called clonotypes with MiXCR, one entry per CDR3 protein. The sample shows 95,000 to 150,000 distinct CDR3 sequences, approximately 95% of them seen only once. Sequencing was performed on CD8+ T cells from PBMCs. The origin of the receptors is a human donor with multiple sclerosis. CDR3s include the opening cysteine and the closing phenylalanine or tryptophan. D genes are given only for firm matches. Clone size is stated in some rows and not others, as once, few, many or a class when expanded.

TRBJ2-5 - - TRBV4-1 TGCGCCAGCAGCCCCCCGGCGGGGACGTGGGAGACCCAGTACTTC CASSPPAGTWETQYF
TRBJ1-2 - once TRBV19 TGTGCCAGTAGTTCCCGCGGCGGACTGCGGTATGGCTACACCTTC CASSSRGGLRYGYTF
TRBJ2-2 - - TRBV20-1 TGCAGTGCTAGGTTGAACACCGGGGAGCTGTTTTTT CSARLNTGELFF
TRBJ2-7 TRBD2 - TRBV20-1 TGCAGTGCTAGAGATCGGAGCGGGGGGGGAATCTACGAGCAGTACTTC CSARDRSGGGIYEQYF
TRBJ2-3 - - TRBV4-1 TGCGCCAGCAGCCAAAAAGTTAGGAGGACCGCTAGCACAGATACGCAGTATTTT CASSQKVRRTASTDTQYF
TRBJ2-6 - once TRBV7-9 TGTGCCAGCAGCCCCGCTCCCTCTGGGGCCAACGTCCTGACTTTC CASSPAPSGANVLTF
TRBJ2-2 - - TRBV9 TGTGCCAGCAGCGTAGTACAGGTGAACACCGGGGAGCTGTTTTTT CASSVVQVNTGELFF
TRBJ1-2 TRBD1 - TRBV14 TGTGCCAGCAGCGTATTCGACAGGGATCCTCACGGCTACACCTTC CASSVFDRDPHGYTF
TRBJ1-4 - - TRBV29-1 TGCAGCGTTGGAATTACCGAACTTAATGAAAAACTGTTTTTT CSVGITELNEKLFF
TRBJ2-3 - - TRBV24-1 TGTGCCACCAGTGACCCTTTCTACGATACGCAGTATTTT CATSDPFYDTQYF
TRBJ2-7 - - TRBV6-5 TGTGCCAGCAGTTCTCAGGGAGGCTCCTACGAGCAGTACTTC CASSSQGGSYEQYF
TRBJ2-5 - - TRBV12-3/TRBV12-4 TGTGCCAGCAGTTCCGAGCTGGGGCCCTGGACCCAGTACTTC CASSSELGPWTQYF
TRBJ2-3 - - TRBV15 TGTGCCACCAGCGTAGACAGGTCTAGCACAGATACGCAGTATTTT CATSVDRSSTDTQYF
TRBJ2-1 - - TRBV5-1 TGCGCCAGCACCCATACTAGTACCTACAATGAGCAGTTCTTC CASTHTSTYNEQFF
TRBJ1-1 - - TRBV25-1 TGTGCCAGCAGAAAGGGAGGGCCCACTGAAGCTTTCTTT CASRKGGPTEAFF
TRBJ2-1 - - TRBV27 TGTGCCATCAAGACGCCTGGGGAGCAGTTCTTC CAIKTPGEQFF
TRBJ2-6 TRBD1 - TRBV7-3 TGTGCCAGCAGCTCACCTACAGGGGGCTATGGATCTGGGGCCAACGTCCTGACTTTC CASSSPTGGYGSGANVLTF
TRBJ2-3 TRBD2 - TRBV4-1 TGCGCCAGCAGCTCCCTAGCGGGGGTGCTCACAGATACGCAGTATTTT CASSSLAGVLTDTQYF
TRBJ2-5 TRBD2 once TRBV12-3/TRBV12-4 TGTGCCAGCAGTTTAGACTCGTGGGCGGGAGGGATCGATCAAGAGACCCAGTACTTC CASSLDSWAGGIDQETQYF
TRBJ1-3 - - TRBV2 TGTGCCAGCCAAAATCTACAGGGATCTGGAAACACCATATATTTT CASQNLQGSGNTIYF
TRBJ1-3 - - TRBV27 TGTGCCAGCAGTTCCCACAGCTCTGGAAACACCATATATTTT CASSSHSSGNTIYF
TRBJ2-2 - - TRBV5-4 TGTGCCAGCAGCGGGGGGACAGTAAACACCGGGGAGCTGTTTTTT CASSGGTVNTGELFF
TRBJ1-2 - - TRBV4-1 TGCGCCAGCAGCCAAGATCCGAGGGCCTCCCACCTTGGCTACACCTTC CASSQDPRASHLGYTF
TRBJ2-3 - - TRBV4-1 TGCGCCAGCAGCCAAACTAGCAGTCACACAGATACGCAGTATTTT CASSQTSSHTDTQYF
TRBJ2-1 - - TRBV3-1 TGTGCCAGCAGCCGGGGGGCCCTTAGGGGCGATGAGCAGTTCTTC CASSRGALRGDEQFF
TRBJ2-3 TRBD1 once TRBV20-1 TGCAGTGCTAGAGATGGGACAGGGTTGAGCACAGATACGCAGTATTTT CSARDGTGLSTDTQYF
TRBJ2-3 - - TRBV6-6 TGTGCCAGCAGTTACCGCACAGATACGCAGTATTTT CASSYRTDTQYF